The 18 T cell receptor beta chains in this list originate from one sample, sequenced in a study of blood T cell repertoires in COVID-19. Profiled with immunoSEQ multiplex PCR; TCRdb holds only in-frame clones, not every one. The data contain over 150,000 clones, roughly 73% of them seen just once; the ten biggest clones take up around 2.8%. Material: peripheral blood. The receptors were gathered from a man between 65 and 79 years old with acute or convalescent COVID-19.

The chain employs TRBV9 and TRBJ2-3, with D hard to call. The CDR3 runs to 16 residues. With 0 bases removed from V and 0 bases from J, the gap between germline ends came to 11 bases. Germline loops: CDR1 SGDLS, CDR2 YYNGEE. The CDR3 spells CASSVGISSSTDTQYF. The CDR3 DNA sequence: TGTGCCAGCAGCGTAGGTATTAGCTCTAGCACAGATACGCAGTATTTT.

The chain carries TRBV7-9 and TRBJ2-7; D gene ambiguous. The germline CDR1 and CDR2 sequences are SEHNR and FQNEAQ (reference sequence). The CDR3 runs to 15 residues. Trimming took 1 base from V and 1 from J, leaving 11 bases between them. The CDR3 nucleotides are TGTGCCAGCAGCTTAGTTGGCAGATCTTCCTACGAGCAGTACTTC. It codes for CASSLVGRSSYEQYF.

This chain joins TRBV5-4 and TRBJ2-3; D is unclear. The CDR3 length is 13 residues. The germline V gene encodes CDR1 SGHNT and CDR2 YYREEE (reference sequence). Trimming removed 4 bases at V and 2 bases at J, with 8 bases between. This CDR3 is CASSLLSTDTQYF. For the CDR3, the DNA is TGTGCCAGCAGCCTCTTATCCACAGATACGCAGTATTTT.

V is TRBV6-1 and J is TRBJ1-2; D is uncertain. The CDR3 extends over 13 amino acids. Germline assignment: CDR1 MNHNS and CDR2 SASEGT. Trimming took 1 base from V and 5 from J, leaving 8 bases between them. Here the CDR3 DNA reads TGTGCCAGCAGTGAAGTGCAGATTTATGGCTACACCTTC. Its translation: CASSEVQIYGYTF.

The J gene is TRBJ2-7, the V gene TRBV6-1, with 13 positions matching TRBD2. With V trimmed by 1 base and J by 4 bases, 1 base remained unmatched. The germline V gene encodes CDR1 MNHNS and CDR2 SASEGT. This CDR3 spans 15 amino acids. CDR3 sequence: CASSEETSGRYEQYF. The CDR3 DNA reads TGTGCCAGCAGTGAAGAGACTAGCGGGAGGTACGAGCAGTACTTC.

The chain couples TRBV5-6 to TRBJ2-5, with TRBD2 as a possible D gene (7 bases). Germline lookup yields CDR1 SGHDT and CDR2 YYEEEE. V was shortened by 5 bases and J by 3 bases, with 14 bases between the two germline ends. This CDR3 is built from 14 residues. The DNA for the CDR3 is TGTGCCAGCAGTAAAACAGGGAGGGAAGAGACCCAGTACTTC. It codes for CASSKTGREETQYF.

As regards this clone: This sequence may be a read error, since a much larger clone differs from it by one base. This specimen includes other DNA sequences encoding the same CDR3. This chain links TRBV5-1 with TRBJ2-2; D unresolved. Trimming left V 0 bases short and J 3 bases short, with 3 bases between. The CDR3 sequence is 13 residues long. CDR1 and CDR2 from the germline V gene are SGHRS and YFSETQ. The CDR3: CASSLDYTGELFF. The CDR3 region has the DNA TGCGCCAGCAGCTTGGACTACACCGGGGAGCTGTTTTTT.

The chain is built from TRBV24-1 and TRBJ2-7, with TRBD1 matching over 8 bases. The germline V gene encodes CDR1 KGHDR and CDR2 SFDVKD. The V gene end was trimmed by 2 bases and the J gene end by 2 bases; junction bases not matched to a gene: 4. CDR3 size: 15 residues. CDR3 sequence reads: CATSDWAGGTYEQYF. The DNA for the CDR3 is TGTGCCACCAGTGATTGGGCAGGGGGCACCTACGAGCAGTACTTC.

V is TRBV9 and J is TRBJ1-2; 8 bases are a match to TRBD1. The CDR3 has 14 amino acids. Germline V lookup: CDR1 SGDLS, CDR2 YYNGEE. V lost 2 bases and J lost 8; bases outside the gene matches: 8. The CDR3 DNA sequence: TGTGCCAGCAGCGTCGCAGGGGGCGAGTCGGGCTACACCTTC. Amino acids: CASSVAGGESGYTF. Full variable domain (missing parts from reference TRBV9 and TRBJ1-2): DSGVTQTPKHLITATGQRVTLRCSPRSGDLSVYWYQQSLDQGLQFLIQYYNGEERAKGNILERFSAQQFPDLHSELNLSSLELGDSALYFCASSVAGGESGYTFGSGTRLTVV.

The rearrangement uses TRBV5-1 and TRBJ2-7; 12 bases are shared with TRBD2. The junction had 20 bases not matched to a gene; V was cut back by 7 bases and J by 3 bases. CDR1 SGHRS and CDR2 YFSETQ come from the germline V gene. CDR3 length equals 19 residues. This chain's CDR3 is CASSPGGQGRTSGDYEQYF. In nucleotides, the CDR3 is TGCGCCAGCTCCCCCGGCGGGCAGGGGAGGACTAGCGGGGACTACGAGCAGTACTTC.

This chain joins TRBV19 and TRBJ1-1; TRBD1 aligns across 12 bases. From germline, CDR1 is LNHDA and CDR2 SQIVND (reference sequence). Germline trimming cut 3 bases from V and 1 base from J; bases unmatched to any gene: 3. The CDR3 runs 16 residues. The CDR3 sequence: CASSMGDRGRNTEAFF. In DNA, the CDR3 is TGTGCCAGTAGTATGGGGGACAGGGGGCGGAACACTGAAGCTTTCTTT.

This clone was observed a handful of times. The genes are TRBV11-2 and TRBJ2-3; D is uncertain. Germline V CDR1 and CDR2: SGHAT, FQNNGV. The V end was cut by 7 bases, the J end by 6 bases, with 17 bases between. This CDR3 comprises 14 residues. CDR3 sequence (DNA): TGTGCCAGCACCGCCGGCAGCGACTTTGATACGCAGTATTTT. Amino acids: CASTAGSDFDTQYF.

CDR3 DNA sequence: TGCGCCAGCAGCCAGGACAGGGGAACACAGCCCCAGCATTTT. Translation: CASSQDRGTQPQHF. The rearrangement links TRBV5-1 to TRBJ1-5, with 9 bases lining up with TRBD1. Germline assignment: CDR1 SGHRS and CDR2 YFSETQ. Trimming cost V 4 bases and J 7 bases; bases outside gene matches: 6. The CDR3 consists of 14 residues.

This chain uses TRBV2 with TRBJ2-5; D gene unclear. The CDR3 runs 11 residues. CDR1 SNHLY and CDR2 FYNNEI come from the germline V gene. V was trimmed by 8 bases and J by 5 bases, leaving 9 bases between them. CDR3 amino acids: CASVLRETQYF. CDR3 sequence (DNA): TGTGCCAGCGTACTACGGGAGACCCAGTACTTC.

The chain carries TRBV5-1 and TRBJ2-7; maybe TRBD2 (7 bases). The ends were cut back, 3 bases at V and 3 bases at J, with 19 bases in the middle. The CDR3 runs to 16 residues. The V gene's germline CDR1 is SGHRS and CDR2 YFSETQ. Here the CDR3 reads CASSSRRGASGYEQYF. CDR3 bases: TGCGCCAGCAGCTCAAGGAGGGGGGCTAGCGGCTACGAGCAGTACTTC.

The chain recombines TRBV11-2 with TRBJ2-7, with D perhaps matching TRBD1 (6 bases). Germline-derived CDR1 and CDR2 are SGHAT and FQNNGV. The CDR3 extends over 13 amino acids. Trimming took off 5 bases at V and 9 bases at J, with 17 bases between the two ends. DNA of the CDR3: TGTGCCAGCAGCCTTAACCTACAGGGAAGGCAGTACTTC. Its translation: CASSLNLQGRQYF.

The chain carries TRBV6-2 or TRBV6-3 and TRBJ1-2, with no clear D. The V and J ends lost 0 bases and 4 bases respectively, with 3 bases between them. The CDR3 contains 12 residues. CDR1 and CDR2 from the germline V gene are MNHEY and SVGEGT. CDR3 DNA: TGTGCCAGCAGTTACTCTATCTATGGCTACACCTTC. Its protein is CASSYSIYGYTF.

This chain connects TRBV21-1 to TRBJ1-6; the D segment call TRBD1 is taken from the table without a DNA check. TRBV21-1 is flagged as a pseudogene. CDR3 size: 18 residues. This CDR3 is CASSKGGQTSSYNSPLHF. CDR3 DNA: TGTGCCAGCAGCAAAGGTGGACAGACGAGCTCCTATAATTCACCCCTCCACTTT.